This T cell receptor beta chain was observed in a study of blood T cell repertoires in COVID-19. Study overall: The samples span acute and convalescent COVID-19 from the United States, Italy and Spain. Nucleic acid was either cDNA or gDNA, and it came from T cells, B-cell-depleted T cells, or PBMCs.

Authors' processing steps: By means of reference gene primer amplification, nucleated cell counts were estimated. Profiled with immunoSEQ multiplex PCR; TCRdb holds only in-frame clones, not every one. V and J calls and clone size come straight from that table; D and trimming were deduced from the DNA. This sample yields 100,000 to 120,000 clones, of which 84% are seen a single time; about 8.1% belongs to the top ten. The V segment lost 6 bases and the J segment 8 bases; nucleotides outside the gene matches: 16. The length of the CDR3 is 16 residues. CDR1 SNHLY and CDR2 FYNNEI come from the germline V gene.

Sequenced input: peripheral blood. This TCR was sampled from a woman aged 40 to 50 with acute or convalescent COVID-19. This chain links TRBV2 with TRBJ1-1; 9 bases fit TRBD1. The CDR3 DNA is TGTGCCAGCAGCATCGACAGGGGGAGAACCCTTCCAGAAGCTTTCTTT. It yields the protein CASSIDRGRTLPEAFF.